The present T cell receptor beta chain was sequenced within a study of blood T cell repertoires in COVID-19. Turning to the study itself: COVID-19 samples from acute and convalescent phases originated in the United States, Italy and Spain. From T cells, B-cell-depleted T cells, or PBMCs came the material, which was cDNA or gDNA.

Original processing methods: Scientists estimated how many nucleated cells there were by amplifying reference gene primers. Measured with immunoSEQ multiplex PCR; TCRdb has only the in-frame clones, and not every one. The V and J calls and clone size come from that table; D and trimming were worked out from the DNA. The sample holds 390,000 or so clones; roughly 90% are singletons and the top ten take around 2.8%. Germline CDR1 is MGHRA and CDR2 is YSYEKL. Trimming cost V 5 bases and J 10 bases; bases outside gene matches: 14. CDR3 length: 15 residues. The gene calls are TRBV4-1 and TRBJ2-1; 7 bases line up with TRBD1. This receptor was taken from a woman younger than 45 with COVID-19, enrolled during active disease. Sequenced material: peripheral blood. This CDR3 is CASSRGQPQWGEQFF. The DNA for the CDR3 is TGCGCCAGCAGCAGGGGACAGCCACAATGGGGCGAGCAGTTCTTC.